This T cell receptor (beta chain) was recovered during a study of cytomegalovirus exposure and HLA in healthy donors. The study's findings and limits: Specificity for CMV antigens was confirmed in vitro for a few of the CMV-associated chains.

A remark on this clone: Its antigen is not known.

Repertoires were generated with immunoSEQ multiplex PCR, while TCRdb's copy carries only in-frame clones and drops some. Of 110,000 to 150,000 clones listed, 94% are singletons. Germline-derived CDR1 and CDR2 are SGHDT and YYEEEE. The J segment lost 2 bases and the V segment lost 0 bases, leaving 4 bases of the junction unmatched. The CDR3 is 15 amino acids. This chain connects TRBV5-6 to TRBJ2-7; the match to TRBD2 covers 8 bases. Sequenced material: PBMCs. This receptor was identified in a man aged 18 to 30 in good health and CMV-seropositive. The CDR3 spells CASSLDPGRAYEQYF. The CDR3 nucleotides are TGTGCCAGCAGCTTGGATCCCGGGAGGGCCTACGAGCAGTACTTC.